Each of the 17 T cell receptor beta chains below was sequenced from the same sample in a study of blood T cell repertoires in COVID-19. The repertoire was sequenced with immunoSEQ multiplex PCR; TCRdb's copy has only in-frame clones and lacks some. The repertoire includes 70,000 to 95,000 clones, more than 65% of them detected once, and less than 20% sits in the top ten. Sequencing was carried out using peripheral blood. Every receptor here comes from a human donor in a cohort sampled during active COVID-19.

The chain is built from TRBV28 and TRBJ1-5; perhaps TRBD1 as D (5 bases). The germline V gene encodes CDR1 MDHEN and CDR2 SYDVKM. Trimming shortened V by 6 bases and J by 4 bases, and 16 bases separated the two germline ends. This CDR3 is 15 amino acids long. As DNA, the CDR3 is TGTGCCAGCAGGACGTGGGGGGAGGGGAATCAGCCCCAGCATTTT. Translation gives CASRTWGEGNQPQHF. Together with reference TRBV28 and TRBJ1-5, the CDR3 gives the full variable domain: DVKVTQSSRYLVKRTGEKVFLECVQDMDHENMFWYRQDPGLGLRLIYFSYDVKMKEKGDIPEGYSVSREKKERFSLILESASTNQTSMYLCASRTWGEGNQPQHFGDGTRLSIL.

V is TRBV30 and J is TRBJ1-2; 7 bases are shared with TRBD1. CDR3 size: 14 residues. Germline-derived CDR1 and CDR2 are GTSNPN and SVGIG (reference sequence). V trimming: 2 bases; J trimming: 12 bases; junction bases outside the gene matches: 15. CDR3: CAWSSEEDRLLDTF. The CDR3 nucleotides are TGTGCCTGGAGTTCCGAAGAGGACAGGTTACTTGACACCTTC.

J is TRBJ2-2 and V is TRBV19, with D perhaps TRBD2 (5 bases). The CDR3 is 14 residues long. V dropped 4 bases and J dropped 1 base, with 7 bases sitting between them. Germline values: CDR1 LNHDA, CDR2 SQIVND (reference sequence). The CDR3: CASSKEVNTGELFF. In DNA form, the CDR3 reads TGTGCCAGTAGTAAGGAGGTGAACACCGGGGAGCTGTTTTTT.

The chain links TRBV6-5 to TRBJ1-1; 7 nucleotides line up with TRBD1. The CDR3 runs to 16 residues. Looked up from germline, CDR1 is MNHEY and CDR2 is SVGAGI. Trimming at V came to 4 bases and at J to 3 bases, leaving 11 bases not matched to a gene. The CDR3 coding sequence is TGTGCCAGCAGTTCCGGCCGACAGGGTGGGTACACTGAAGCTTTCTTT. It specifies CASSSGRQGGYTEAFF.

The chain employs TRBV28 and TRBJ2-3; D is possibly TRBD1 (5 bases). There are 14 residues in the CDR3. With 6 bases removed from V and 4 bases from J, the gap between germline ends came to 14 bases. From germline, CDR1 is MDHEN and CDR2 SYDVKM. The CDR3 DNA is TGTGCCAGCAGCCCTTTAGGGGCAGCAGATACGCAGTATTTT. This sequence encodes CASSPLGAADTQYF.

This chain links TRBV12-5 with TRBJ1-2; perhaps TRBD1 as D (5 bases). This CDR3 comprises 18 residues. Germline assignment: CDR1 LGHNT and CDR2 FRNRAP. V was shortened by 6 bases and J by 7 bases, with 30 bases between the two germline ends. This chain's CDR3 is CASGYPFWETGLSGGYTF. The DNA for the CDR3 is TGTGCTAGTGGGTACCCTTTTTGGGAGACGGGACTAAGTGGTGGCTACACCTTC.

The chain links TRBV28 to TRBJ2-7, with 9 bases aligning to TRBD2. This CDR3 comprises 15 residues. J lost 1 base, V lost 6 bases, and 7 bases had no gene match. Germline CDR1 MDHEN, CDR2 SYDVKM. CDR3 nucleotide sequence: TGTGCCAGCAGACAGCGGGGGGCCTTGTCCTACGAGCAGTACTTC. Its protein is CASRQRGALSYEQYF.

The chain combines TRBV6-1 with TRBJ1-4; 7 nucleotides agree with TRBD1. With V trimmed by 1 base and J by 7 bases, 6 bases remained unmatched. Germline-derived CDR1 and CDR2 are MNHNS and SASEGT. This CDR3 has 15 residues. The CDR3 sequence is CASSEGGTALEKLFF. In nucleotides, the CDR3 is TGTGCCAGCAGTGAAGGAGGGACAGCTCTTGAAAAACTGTTTTTT.

A few counts support this clone. The genes are TRBV20-1 and TRBJ2-1; 7 bases are shared with TRBD1. CDR3 length: 15 amino acids. V was pared by 3 bases and J by 10 bases, with 15 bases of the junction left unmatched. Germline CDR1 and CDR2: DFQATT and SNEGSKA (reference sequence). The CDR3 loop is CSASMTGKRAIEQFF. The CDR3 coding sequence is TGCAGTGCTAGTATGACAGGGAAAAGGGCCATCGAGCAGTTCTTC.

The chain is built from TRBV5-1 and TRBJ1-1, with D possibly matching TRBD1 (5 bases). The CDR3 contains 14 residues. Trimming left V 3 bases short and J 2 bases short, with 11 bases between. Germline loops: CDR1 SGHRS, CDR2 YFSETQ. The CDR3 region is CASSSGSLNTEAFF. The CDR3 DNA reads TGCGCCAGCAGCTCAGGGTCACTAAACACTGAAGCTTTCTTT.

The rearrangement uses TRBV27 and TRBJ2-4, with 11 positions matching TRBD1. The V gene's germline CDR1 is MNHEY and CDR2 SMNVEV (reference sequence). The CDR3 consists of 14 residues. The V segment lost 8 bases and the J segment 6 bases; nucleotides outside the gene matches: 6. In DNA, the CDR3 is TGTGCCAGCTCGGACAGGGGGCGAGGAAACATTCAGTACTTC. Amino acid sequence: CASSDRGRGNIQYF.

The V and J genes are TRBV5-1 and TRBJ1-2; maybe TRBD1 (5 bases). Trimming took 4 bases from V and 2 from J, leaving 15 bases between them. Germline-derived CDR1 and CDR2 are SGHRS and YFSETQ. This CDR3 region has 15 residues. The CDR3, as DNA: TGCGCCAGCAGCCCCTTGGCGGGGACCAACTATGGCTACACCTTC. Protein product: CASSPLAGTNYGYTF.

The chain uses TRBV7-9 and TRBJ2-7; D is perhaps TRBD2 (6 bases). From germline, CDR1 is SEHNR and CDR2 FQNEAQ (reference sequence). The CDR3 extends over 15 amino acids. V lost 3 bases and J lost 3, with 15 bases in between. CDR3 coding DNA: TGTGCCAGCAGCTTCGGTCGGGACTCCGACTACGAGCAGTACTTC. Translated, it gives CASSFGRDSDYEQYF.

The chain carries TRBV6-1 and TRBJ2-7; the match to TRBD1 covers 7 bases. The CDR3 length is 16 residues. Germline V CDR1 and CDR2: MNHNS, SASEGT. V lost 3 bases to trimming and J lost 3 bases; unmatched junction nucleotides: 11. The CDR3 DNA reads as TGTGCCAGCAGTGACCGGGACAGAGCTCCTAGCTACGAGCAGTACTTC. Protein: CASSDRDRAPSYEQYF.

The genes are TRBV6-5 and TRBJ1-5, with TRBD1 identical over 11 bases. CDR1 and CDR2 (germline): MNHEY, SVGAGI. The CDR3 loop spans 14 amino acids. With 6 bases clipped from V and 7 bases from J, the junction kept 5 bases outside the gene matches. CDR3 nucleotides: TGTGCCAGCAGCCCGGGACAGGGGGGACAGCCCCAGCATTTT. Its protein is CASSPGQGGQPQHF.

The chain is built from TRBV6-6 and TRBJ2-1, with D possibly being TRBD1 (5 bases). With 5 bases removed from V and 1 base from J, the gap between germline ends came to 15 bases. CDR1 is MNHNY and CDR2 is SVGAGI in the germline V gene (reference sequence). The CDR3 extends over 16 amino acids. Here the CDR3 DNA reads TGTGCCAGCAGTCCGCGGACAATTTCATCCTACAATGAGCAGTTCTTC. Translating it yields CASSPRTISSYNEQFF.

The chain couples TRBV6-6 to TRBJ1-4; D perhaps matches TRBD1 (5 bases). The V and J ends lost 8 bases and 4 bases respectively, with 14 bases between them. The CDR3 extends over 14 amino acids. Germline-derived CDR1 and CDR2 are MNHNY and SVGAGI (reference sequence). The CDR3 DNA follows: TGTGCCAGCTGCTACCAGGGAATTAATGAAAAACTGTTTTTT. It is translated as CASCYQGINEKLFF.